What follows are 2 T cell receptor beta chains derived from one specimen sequenced in a study of T cell repertoires in cytomegalovirus infection. TCRdb itself ran the reads through MiXCR, one entry per CDR3 protein. The profile shows roughly 230,000 distinct CDR3 sequences, over 15% of them singletons. The sequenced material came from CD8+ T cells from PBMCs. The source of these receptors is a human donor in good health (CMV status not recorded). Some clones in this sample may be carry-over from other donors' samples.

With respect to this clonotype: A clone one base away is much larger, so this may be a read error. The chain links TRBV12-3 or TRBV12-4 to TRBJ2-7, with 8 bases matching TRBD1. CDR3 length: 15 amino acids. V shed 4 bases and J 3 bases; nucleotides not matched to a gene: 8. CDR3 in DNA: TGTGCCAGCAGTTCGGGACAGGAATATAACTACGAGCAGTACTTC. Its translation is CASSSGQEYNYEQYF.

V and J are TRBV20-1 and TRBJ2-1; TRBD1 aligns across 7 bases. CDR3 size: 20 residues. In germline, CDR1 is DFQATT, CDR2 SNEGSKA (reference sequence). V gave up 2 bases and J gave up 3 bases; unmatched junction bases: 22. CDR3 loop: CSARYTGDEARQTSYNEQFF. Written as DNA, the CDR3 is TGCAGTGCTAGATATACAGGGGACGAGGCTCGGCAAACAAGCTACAATGAGCAGTTCTTC.